This entry features one TCR beta chain sequence. Individuals drawn from under 30 US areas were about 18 to 90 years old. The data were taken from a study of blood T cell repertoires in COVID-19. The repertoire was sequenced with immunoSEQ multiplex PCR; TCRdb's copy has only in-frame clones and lacks some. The sample has approximately 300,000 clones, roughly 90% seen once. The sequenced sample was PBMCs or T cells enriched from blood (not recorded which). The clonotype was recovered from a woman aged 25 to 39 who had been exposed to COVID-19.

CDR3 in DNA: TGTGCCAGCAGTGACCACGGACAGGGGAATTCACCCCTCCACTTT. Its protein product is CASSDHGQGNSPLHF. The V gene is TRBV6-4, the J gene TRBJ1-6; the match to TRBD1 covers 9 bases. The V and J ends lost 2 bases and 7 bases, in that order; junction bases with no gene match: 3. The germline CDR1 and CDR2 sequences are MRHNA and SNTAGT. The CDR3 has 15 amino acids.